These T cell receptor beta chains were read from a single sample in a study of response to subunit inactivated influenza vaccine. A single record per CDR3 protein comes from TCRdb applying MiXCR to the RT-PCR reads. The sample has over 800,000 distinct CDR3 sequences, 21% seen once. The sequences come from PBMCs from blood, collected more than 4 days after vaccination. The receptor set was obtained from a man aged 50 or older who received an inactivated influenza vaccine. The CDR3 runs from the conserved cysteine through the conserved F or W. D genes are given only for firm matches. Size is stated for part of the rows, as once, few or many counts, or as a class when the clone is expanded.

clone_size j_call d_call v_call cdr3_aa cdr3_nt
- TRBJ1-1 - TRBV7-9 CASSPGAGRVYTEAFF TGTGCCAGCAGCCCAGGAGCGGGTAGGGTGTACACTGAAGCTTTCTTT
- TRBJ2-7 TRBD2 TRBV5-1 CASSLTSGPVYEQYF TGCGCCAGCAGTTTGACTAGCGGGCCAGTCTACGAGCAGTACTTC
few TRBJ1-2 - TRBV29-1 CSVEDQTGYGYTF TGCAGCGTTGAAGATCAGACAGGCTATGGCTACACCTTC
- TRBJ1-2 - TRBV12-3/TRBV12-4 CASTQGSPVYTF TGTGCCAGCACTCAGGGCAGCCCGGTCTACACCTTC
few TRBJ2-7 TRBD2 TRBV7-9 CASSVGTTWQYF TGTGCCAGCAGCGTCGGGACTACCTGGCAGTACTTC
- TRBJ2-2 - TRBV25-1 CASKKGRLGGLNTGELFF TGTGCCAGCAAAAAGGGACGGCTAGGAGGTTTGAACACCGGGGAGCTGTTTTTT
few TRBJ1-1 - TRBV9 CASSVAPGTEAFF TGTGCCAGCAGCGTAGCTCCGGGGACTGAAGCTTTCTTT
many TRBJ2-7 - TRBV7-2 CASSHYGVKSSYEQYF TGTGCCAGCAGCCATTACGGGGTTAAAAGCTCCTACGAGCAGTACTTC
few TRBJ2-5 - TRBV6-1 CASRKIVQETQYF TGTGCCAGCAGAAAAATAGTCCAAGAGACCCAGTACTTC
- TRBJ1-2 TRBD1 TRBV12-3/TRBV12-4 CASTATGAFYGYTF TGTGCCAGCACCGCGACAGGGGCATTCTATGGCTACACCTTC
- TRBJ2-7 TRBD2 TRBV18 CASSSTSGGLSEQYF TGTGCCAGCTCATCTACTAGCGGGGGGCTGAGCGAGCAGTACTTC
- TRBJ1-2 - TRBV4-3 CASSSTDSGGYGYTF TGCGCCAGCAGTTCTACGGATAGCGGAGGCTATGGCTACACCTTC
few TRBJ2-1 TRBD2 TRBV6-1 CASSESFSGGYNEQFF TGTGCCAGCAGTGAGTCGTTTAGCGGGGGGTACAATGAGCAGTTCTTC
once TRBJ2-1 - TRBV20-1 CSARPSWVQFF TGCAGTGCTAGGCCGAGTTGGGTACAGTTCTTC
few TRBJ1-2 TRBD1 TRBV20-1 CSARGTVNYGYTF TGCAGTGCTAGGGGGACAGTTAACTATGGCTACACCTTC
once TRBJ2-5 - TRBV7-7 CASSSELQGPETQYF TGTGCCAGCAGCTCCGAGCTACAGGGCCCAGAGACCCAGTACTTC
- TRBJ2-1 TRBD2 TRBV6-5 CASSYSRRIAGGYNEQFF TGTGCCAGCAGTTACTCTCGTCGGATAGCGGGGGGCTACAATGAGCAGTTCTTC
- TRBJ2-2 TRBD2 TRBV4-3 CASSPGTSRTGELFF TGCGCCAGCAGCCCAGGGACTAGTCGCACCGGGGAGCTGTTTTTT
- TRBJ2-7 - TRBV7-9 CASSLLVAPYEQYF TGTGCCAGCAGCTTGCTAGTTGCCCCCTACGAGCAGTACTTC
- TRBJ2-3 - TRBV5-1 CASSMTRSDTQYF TGCGCCAGCAGCATGACTAGATCAGATACGCAGTATTTT
- TRBJ2-3 TRBD2 TRBV5-5 CASSLGTGTSVSTDTQYF TGTGCCAGCAGCTTGGGGACCGGGACTAGCGTAAGCACAGATACGCAGTATTTT
many TRBJ2-3 - TRBV7-2 CASSLAGFTDTQYF TGTGCCAGCAGCTTAGCGGGTTTTACAGATACGCAGTATTTT
- TRBJ2-1 TRBD2 TRBV5-1 CASSYLAGGPDNEQFF TGCGCCAGCAGCTATCTAGCGGGGGGGCCGGACAATGAGCAGTTCTTC
few TRBJ2-5 - TRBV5-5 CASSLGWARQETQYF TGTGCCAGCAGCTTGGGGTGGGCCAGGCAAGAGACCCAGTACTTC
- TRBJ2-5 TRBD1 TRBV18 CASSPIRGQETQYF TGTGCCAGCTCACCAATCAGGGGGCAAGAGACCCAGTACTTC
- TRBJ2-2 - TRBV12-3/TRBV12-4 CASTLGGVATGELFF TGTGCCAGCACCCTGGGGGGAGTGGCCACCGGGGAGCTGTTTTTT
many TRBJ2-2 TRBD1 TRBV5-1 CASSVRPFDRATGELFF TGCGCCAGCAGCGTAAGGCCTTTTGACAGGGCGACCGGGGAGCTGTTTTTT
- TRBJ1-2 - TRBV15 CATSRTTANYGYTF TGTGCCACCAGCAGAACTACAGCTAACTATGGCTACACCTTC
- TRBJ1-6 - TRBV24-1 CATSAGTPNSPLHF TGTGCCACCAGTGCCGGGACACCTAATTCACCCCTCCACTTT
- TRBJ1-2 - TRBV6-1 CASSERRPYGYTF TGTGCCAGCAGTGAAAGGAGGCCCTATGGCTACACCTTC
many TRBJ1-2 TRBD1 TRBV18 CASSPGTDYGYTF TGTGCCAGCTCACCGGGGACAGACTATGGCTACACCTTC
few TRBJ2-5 - TRBV12-3/TRBV12-4 CASRRGAVGPYETQYF TGTGCCAGCAGGCGAGGCGCGGTAGGGCCCTATGAGACCCAGTACTTC
- TRBJ2-1 TRBD2 TRBV7-2 CASSLVAGGKRYNEQFF TGTGCCAGCAGCTTAGTGGCGGGGGGGAAACGATACAATGAGCAGTTCTTC
few TRBJ2-2 - TRBV29-1 CSVEYDTGELFF TGCAGCGTTGAATATGACACCGGGGAGCTGTTTTTT
- TRBJ2-2 TRBD2 TRBV5-1 CASSQSGRDTGELFF TGCGCCAGCAGCCAGAGCGGGAGGGACACCGGGGAGCTGTTTTTT
- TRBJ1-5 TRBD1 TRBV12-3/TRBV12-4 CASSLTGRSNQPQHF TGTGCCAGCAGCCTGACAGGGCGAAGCAATCAGCCCCAGCATTTT
once TRBJ2-5 - TRBV19 CASSWVYQETQYF TGTGCCAGTAGTTGGGTGTACCAAGAGACCCAGTACTTC
many TRBJ1-1 - TRBV4-3 CASSQDTGASTEAFF TGCGCCAGCAGCCAAGATACGGGGGCGAGCACTGAAGCTTTCTTT
few TRBJ2-2 - TRBV18 CASSPSEGFTGELFF TGTGCCAGCTCACCGTCGGAAGGGTTTACCGGGGAGCTGTTTTTT
- TRBJ2-2 TRBD1 TRBV15 CATSTRDRGPGELFF TGTGCCACCAGCACCAGGGACAGGGGTCCCGGGGAGCTGTTTTTT
- TRBJ2-5 - TRBV20-1 CSARWGDTQYF TGCAGTGCTAGATGGGGGGATACCCAGTACTTC
- TRBJ2-7 TRBD1 TRBV20-1 CSAGKQGPGGLVQYF TGCAGTGCGGGCAAGCAGGGGCCAGGGGGTCTAGTGCAGTACTTC
- TRBJ2-1 - TRBV20-1 CSASFRSEGNEQFF TGCAGTGCTAGCTTCAGATCTGAGGGCAATGAGCAGTTCTTC
few TRBJ2-7 TRBD1 TRBV27 CASSLSSQGAYEQYF TGTGCCAGCAGTTTATCGAGTCAGGGGGCTTACGAGCAGTACTTC
- TRBJ2-7 - TRBV7-9 CASSGGVGIEQYF TGTGCCAGCAGCGGAGGCGTTGGGATCGAGCAGTACTTC
few TRBJ2-5 - TRBV9 CASSVYVGSQETQYF TGTGCCAGCAGCGTATACGTGGGCAGCCAAGAGACCCAGTACTTC